Below are 7 T cell receptor beta chains sequenced from a single sample in a study. Cells sorted as Tregs were CD4+, CD25+ and CD127-/low. From the 5' RACE reads, TCRdb called clonotypes with MiXCR, one entry per CDR3 protein. The sample contains around 50,000 distinct CDR3 sequences, less than 30% of which appear only once. Sequencing was done on a sample of tumor-infiltrating Tregs sorted from the breast tumor. Every receptor here comes from a female donor with breast cancer.

This clonotype was counted only a few times. The CDR3 here is CASSETGTSGYNEQFF. DNA for the CDR3: TGTGCCAGCAGTGAAACCGGGACTAGCGGATACAATGAGCAGTTCTTC. This chain joins TRBV6-1 and TRBJ2-1, with 11 positions matching TRBD2. The germline CDR1 and CDR2 sequences are MNHNS and SASEGT. This CDR3 is 16 amino acids long. V lost 2 bases to trimming and J lost 4 bases; unmatched junction nucleotides: 4.

The table lists this clonotype with many counts. This sequence joins TRBV2 and TRBJ1-2; 11 nucleotides align to TRBD1. Germline loops: CDR1 SNHLY, CDR2 FYNNEI. The V and J ends lost 0 bases and 6 bases, in that order; junction bases with no gene match: 3. The CDR3 is 15 amino acids. CDR3 sequence: CASSEAMGQGDGYTF. The CDR3 DNA is TGTGCCAGCAGTGAAGCGATGGGACAGGGGGATGGCTACACCTTC.

The chain recombines TRBV4-1 with TRBJ1-2, with TRBD1 identical over 7 bases. V trimming: 0 bases; J trimming: 12 bases; junction bases outside the gene matches: 4. The CDR3 has 12 amino acids. CDR1 and CDR2 (germline): MGHRA, YSYEKL. The CDR3 bases are TGCGCCAGCAGCCAAGATCAGGGGGGCCACACCTTC. Protein: CASSQDQGGHTF.

This clonotype was picked up a small number of times. The chain links TRBV5-1 to TRBJ2-3; D gene unclear. Trimming took off 1 base at V and 4 bases at J, with 16 bases between the two ends. The CDR3 loop spans 16 amino acids. CDR1 and CDR2 (germline): SGHRS, YFSETQ. CDR3 in DNA: TGCGCCAGCAGCTTGAGTGGCAGCTCACTTCCAGATACGCAGTATTTT. Translating gives CASSLSGSSLPDTQYF.

In this sample, this clonotype turned up a few times. V is TRBV18 and J is TRBJ1-2; a weak D match, TRBD1 (6 bases). Trimming removed 5 bases at V and 3 bases at J, with 16 bases between. The CDR3 consists of 15 residues. Germline values: CDR1 KGHSH, CDR2 LQKENI. The CDR3 nucleotides read TGTGCCAGCTCATATCAGGGGCGTTCCGACTATGGCTACACCTTC. Translation: CASSYQGRSDYGYTF.

This clonotype was counted between two and nine times. The CDR3, as DNA: TGTGCCAGCAGCGAACGTGACAGGATGGACAATGAGCAGTTCTTC. Encoded protein: CASSERDRMDNEQFF. The chain couples TRBV9 to TRBJ2-1, with a tentative D call TRBD1 (6 bases). The CDR3 is 15 amino acids. Germline values: CDR1 SGDLS, CDR2 YYNGEE. Between the trimmed V and J ends, which lost 3 bases and 5 bases, there was a span of 15 bases.

This clonotype has a handful of counts. The conserved phenylalanine or tryptophan normally closing the CDR3 is absent here, so this likely arose from a read error. V is TRBV6-2 or TRBV6-3 and J is TRBJ1-5, with 8 bases aligning to TRBD1. The germline V gene has CDR1 MNHEY and CDR2 SVGEGT. The CDR3 totals 15 residues. V shed 5 bases, J shed 4 bases, and the junction held 7 bases outside the gene matches. This CDR3 reads CASSDGQGHNQPQHV. CDR3 in DNA: TGTGCCAGCAGTGACGGACAGGGCCATAATCAGCCCCAGCATGTT.